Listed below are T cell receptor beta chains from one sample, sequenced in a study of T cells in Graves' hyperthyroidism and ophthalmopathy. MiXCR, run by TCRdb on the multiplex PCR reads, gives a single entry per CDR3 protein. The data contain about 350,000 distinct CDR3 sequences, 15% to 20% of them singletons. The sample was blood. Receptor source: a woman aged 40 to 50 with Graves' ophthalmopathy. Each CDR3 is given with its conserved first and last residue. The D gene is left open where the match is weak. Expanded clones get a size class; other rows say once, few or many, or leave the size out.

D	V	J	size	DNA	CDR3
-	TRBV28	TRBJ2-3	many	TGTGCCAGCGGATCGGGACGAAGCACAGATACGCAGTATTTT	CASGSGRSTDTQYF
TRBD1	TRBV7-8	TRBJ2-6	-	TGTGCCAGCAGACGGGACAGGGTGAGCTCTGGGGCCAACGTCCTGACTTTC	CASRRDRVSSGANVLTF
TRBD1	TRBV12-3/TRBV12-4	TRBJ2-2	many	TGTGCCAGCAGTTTTCTTACCACACAGGGGAATCTGAACACCGGGGAGCTGTTTTTT	CASSFLTTQGNLNTGELFF
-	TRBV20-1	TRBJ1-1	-	TGCAGTGCTAGAGATCCCGGGACGGGAACGAACACTGAAGCTTTCTTT	CSARDPGTGTNTEAFF
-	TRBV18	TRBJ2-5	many	TGTGCCAGCTCACCACAGGATCCCGAGGGGGAGACCCAGTACTTC	CASSPQDPEGETQYF
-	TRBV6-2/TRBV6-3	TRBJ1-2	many	TGTGCCAGCAGACCAACCGCAGGGGCGGAAGGCTACACCTTC	CASRPTAGAEGYTF
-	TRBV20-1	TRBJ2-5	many	TGCAGTGCTAAGGCTCACCTTCAAGAGACCCAGTACTTC	CSAKAHLQETQYF
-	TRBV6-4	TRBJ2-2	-	TGTGCCAGCAGTAAGGGCAGCGACACCGGGGAGCTGTTTTTT	CASSKGSDTGELFF
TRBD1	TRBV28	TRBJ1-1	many	TGTGCCAGCAGAACGTCGGACAGGACCAACACTGAAGCTTTCTTT	CASRTSDRTNTEAFF
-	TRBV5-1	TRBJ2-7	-	TGCGCCAGCAGCTTGTACGGACTGGAAACCTACGAGCAGTACTTC	CASSLYGLETYEQYF
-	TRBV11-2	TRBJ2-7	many	TGTGCCAGCAGATCCCCCGGGACAACAAGCTACGAGCAGTACTTC	CASRSPGTTSYEQYF
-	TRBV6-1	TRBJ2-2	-	TGTGCCAGCAGCTCTATCGGGAATGTCGGGGAGCTGTATTTT	CASSSIGNVGELYF
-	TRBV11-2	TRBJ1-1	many	TGTGCCAGCAGCCCTGCCTGGTGGCGGGAGAACACTGAAGCTTTCTTT	CASSPAWWRENTEAFF
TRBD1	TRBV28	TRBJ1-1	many	TGTGCCAGCAGTTCATACAGGGGGATGAACACTGAAGCTTTCTTT	CASSSYRGMNTEAFF
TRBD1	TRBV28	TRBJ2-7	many	TGTGCCAGCAGTTTGATAGGGGACAGTGGTTACGAGCAGTACTTC	CASSLIGDSGYEQYF
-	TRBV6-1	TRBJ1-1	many	TGTGCCAGCAGTGACATAGGGTGGAACACTGAAGCTTTCTTT	CASSDIGWNTEAFF
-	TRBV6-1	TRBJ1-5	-	TGTGCCAGCAGTGATCTTAATCAGCCCCAGCATTTT	CASSDLNQPQHF
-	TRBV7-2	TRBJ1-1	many	TGTGCCAGCAGCCTCGCCCAACTAGCTTCTACTGAAGCTTTCTTT	CASSLAQLASTEAFF
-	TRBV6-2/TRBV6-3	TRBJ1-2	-	TGTGCCAGCAGTTACCAGGCAGGGAGGAGCTATGGCTACACCTTC	CASSYQAGRSYGYTF
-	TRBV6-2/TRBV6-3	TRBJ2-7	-	TGTGTCAGCAGTTACTCGGCAGGGTGGGTCCACGAGCAGTACTTC	CVSSYSAGWVHEQYF
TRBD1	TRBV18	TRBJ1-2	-	TGTGCCAGCTCACCTAATCCGGGACAGTTGTATGGCTACACCTTC	CASSPNPGQLYGYTF
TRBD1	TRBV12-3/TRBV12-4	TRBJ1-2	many	TGTGCCAGCAGTCCACTGACAGGGGCCCGTGGCTACACCTTC	CASSPLTGARGYTF
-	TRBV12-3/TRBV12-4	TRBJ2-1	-	TGTGCCAGCAGTTCAGCGGGTGAGCAGTTCTTC	CASSSAGEQFF
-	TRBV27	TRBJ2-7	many	TGTGCCAGCAGTCCGGGATTAAACGAGCAGTACTTC	CASSPGLNEQYF
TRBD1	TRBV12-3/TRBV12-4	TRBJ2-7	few	TGTGCCAGCAGTCACGGACAGGGTGGCGAGCAGTACTTC	CASSHGQGGEQYF
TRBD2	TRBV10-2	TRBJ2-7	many	TGCGCCAGCAGGCAGTTGGGCGGGAGGTACGAGCAGTACTTC	CASRQLGGRYEQYF
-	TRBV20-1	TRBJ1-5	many	TGCAGTGCTATAGGTCCGAGGGGGGCCCCTAGCAATCAGCCCCAGCATTTT	CSAIGPRGAPSNQPQHF
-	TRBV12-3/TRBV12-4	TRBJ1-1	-	TGTGCCAGCAGTTTTCGGGCGCTGAGCACTGAAGCTTTCTTT	CASSFRALSTEAFF
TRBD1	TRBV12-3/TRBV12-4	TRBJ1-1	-	TGTGCCAGCAATGGGGACAGGGACAACACTGAAGCTTTCTTT	CASNGDRDNTEAFF
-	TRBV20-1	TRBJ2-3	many	TGCAGTGCTAGAAGGGGGGGACTATCCACAGATACGCAGTATTTT	CSARRGGLSTDTQYF
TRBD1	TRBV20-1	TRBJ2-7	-	TGCAGTGCTACCGGGACAGGAAAATACGAGCAGTACTTC	CSATGTGKYEQYF
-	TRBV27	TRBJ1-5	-	TGTGCCAGCAGTTTGGGCAGAACACAGCCCCAGCATTTT	CASSLGRTQPQHF
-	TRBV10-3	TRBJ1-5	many	TGTGCCATCAGTGAGTCCTGGGTCCCTATGAGTAGCAATCAGCCCCAGCATTTT	CAISESWVPMSSNQPQHF
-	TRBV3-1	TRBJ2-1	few	TGTGCCAGCAGCCGAGAAGTCTCCTACAATGAGCAGTTCTTC	CASSREVSYNEQFF
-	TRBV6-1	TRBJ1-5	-	TGTGCCAGCAGTGAATCCAGGGGATGGCCCCAGCATTTT	CASSESRGWPQHF
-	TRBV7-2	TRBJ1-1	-	TGTGCCAGCAGCTCCCATCGGGGGGTTGGAACTGAAGCTTTCTTT	CASSSHRGVGTEAFF
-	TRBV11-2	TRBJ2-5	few	TGTGCCAGCAGGCCCCCCCTCGGTAGGGAAGAGACCCAGTACTTC	CASRPPLGREETQYF
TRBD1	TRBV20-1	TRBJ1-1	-	TGCAGTGCTCCGACTCCGACAGGGTCTGAAGCTTTCTTT	CSAPTPTGSEAFF
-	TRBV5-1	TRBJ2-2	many	TGCGCCAGCAGCTTGCTGGGGTCCGGGGAGCTGTTTTTT	CASSLLGSGELFF
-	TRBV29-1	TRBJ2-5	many	TGCAGCGTTACTCTAACAGTGTACCAAGAGACCCAGTACTTC	CSVTLTVYQETQYF
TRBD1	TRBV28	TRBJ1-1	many	TGTGCCAGCTTGCTACCCGGGACAGGTTACACTGAAGCTTTCTTT	CASLLPGTGYTEAFF
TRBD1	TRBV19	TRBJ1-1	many	TGTGCCTCCAACAGGGGATTTGCGGCAGTTATGAACACTGAAGCTTTCTTT	CASNRGFAAVMNTEAFF
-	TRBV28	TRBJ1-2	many	TGTGCCAGCAACACACAGGGTGGCTATGGCTACACCTTC	CASNTQGGYGYTF
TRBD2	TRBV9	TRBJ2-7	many	TGTGCCAGCAGCGTAGGGGACTACTCTCGGGAGCAGTACTTC	CASSVGDYSREQYF
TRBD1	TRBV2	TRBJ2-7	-	TGTGCCAGCAGAGAGAGACAGGGAACCCTCTACGAGCAGTACTTC	CASRERQGTLYEQYF